What follows describes a single T cell receptor beta chain. This record belongs to a study of T cells in Graves' hyperthyroidism and ophthalmopathy. From RNA transcripts, TCR beta CDR3 regions were amplified. Initially, a first-round RT-PCR of the TCR CDR3 employed the HTBI primer set. Via MiXCR, TCRdb re-called the multiplex PCR reads, giving one row per CDR3 protein. The data hold hundreds of thousands of distinct CDR3 sequences, with 38% observed a single time. The ends were cut back, 5 bases at V and 1 base at J, with 14 bases in the middle. Germline V gives CDR1 SGHTA, CDR2 FQGNSA. This CDR3 comprises 15 residues.

The origin of this receptor is a man aged 18-30 years with Graves' hyperthyroidism. Material for sequencing was blood. The V call is TRBV7-2, the J call TRBJ1-1, with D uncertain. CDR3 sequence: CASSHTAIGNTEAFF. In nucleotides, the CDR3 is TGTGCCAGCAGCCACACGGCGATAGGGAACACTGAAGCTTTCTTT. The whole variable domain, filled in from reference TRBV7-2 and TRBJ1-1, reads GAGVSQSPSNKVTEKGKDVELRCDPISGHTALYWYRQSLGQGLEFLIYFQGNSAPDKSGLPSDRFSAERTGGSVSTLTIQRTQQEDSAVYLCASSHTAIGNTEAFFGQGTRLTVV.